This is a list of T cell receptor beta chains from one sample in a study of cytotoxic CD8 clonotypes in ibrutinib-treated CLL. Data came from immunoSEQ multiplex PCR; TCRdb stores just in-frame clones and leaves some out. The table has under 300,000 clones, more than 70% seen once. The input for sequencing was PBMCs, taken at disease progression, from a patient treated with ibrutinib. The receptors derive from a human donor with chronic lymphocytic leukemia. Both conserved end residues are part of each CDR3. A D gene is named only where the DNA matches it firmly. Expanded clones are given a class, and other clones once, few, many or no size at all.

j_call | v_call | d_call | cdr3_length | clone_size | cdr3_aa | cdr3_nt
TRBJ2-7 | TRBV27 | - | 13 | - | CASSRTENGEQYF | TGTGCCAGCAGTCGGACAGAGAACGGCGAGCAGTACTTC
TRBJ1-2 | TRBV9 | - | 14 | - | CASSISPALGGYTF | TGTGCCAGCAGCATCAGTCCAGCGTTGGGTGGCTACACCTTC
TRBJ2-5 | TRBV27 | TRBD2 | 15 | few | CASSLAGGRFGTQYF | TGTGCCAGCAGTTTAGCGGGGGGCCGATTCGGGACCCAGTACTTC
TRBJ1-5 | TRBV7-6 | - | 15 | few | CASSSMTGCVVPQHF | TGTGCCAGCAGCTCGATGACGGGCTGTGTTGTTCCCCAGCATTTT
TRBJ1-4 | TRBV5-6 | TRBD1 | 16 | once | CASSLDAGTGNEKLFF | TGTGCCAGCAGCTTGGACGCCGGGACAGGGAATGAAAAACTGTTTTTT
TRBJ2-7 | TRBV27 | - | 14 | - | CASSSRGGQNEQYF | TGTGCCAGCAGTTCCCGAGGGGGACAAAACGAGCAGTACTTC
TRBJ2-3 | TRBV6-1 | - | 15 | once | CASSDGWGGTDTQYF | TGTGCCAGCAGTGATGGCTGGGGCGGCACAGATACGCAGTATTTT
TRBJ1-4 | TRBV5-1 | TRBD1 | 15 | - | CASSLGGQGSGKLFF | TGCGCCAGCAGCTTGGGAGGACAGGGAAGTGGAAAACTGTTTTTT
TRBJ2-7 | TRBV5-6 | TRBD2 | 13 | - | CASSRTSIYEQYF | TGTGCCAGCAGCCGGACTAGCATCTACGAGCAGTACTTC
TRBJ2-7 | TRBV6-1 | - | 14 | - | CASSDARVTYEQYF | TGTGCCAGCAGTGACGCCAGGGTGACCTACGAGCAGTACTTC
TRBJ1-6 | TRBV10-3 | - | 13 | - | CAISDGQNSPLHF | TGTGCCATCAGTGACGGACAGAATTCACCCCTCCACTTT
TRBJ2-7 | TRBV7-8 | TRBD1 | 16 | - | CASSLGRTGDAYEQYF | TGTGCCAGCAGCTTAGGGCGGACAGGGGACGCCTACGAGCAGTACTTC
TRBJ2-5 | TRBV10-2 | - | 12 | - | CASREGWGTQYF | TGCGCCAGCAGGGAAGGGTGGGGGACCCAGTACTTC
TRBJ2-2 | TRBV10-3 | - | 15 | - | CAISDDRGGTGELFF | TGTGCCATCAGTGACGACCGGGGTGGCACCGGGGAGCTGTTTTTT
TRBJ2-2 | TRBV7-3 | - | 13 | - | CASSLVSAGELFF | TGTGCCAGCAGCCTCGTTAGCGCCGGGGAGCTGTTTTTT
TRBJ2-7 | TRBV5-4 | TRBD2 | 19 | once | CASSLGGPGLAGVLGEQYF | TGTGCCAGCAGCTTGGGGGGGCCGGGACTAGCGGGAGTGTTGGGCGAGCAGTACTTC
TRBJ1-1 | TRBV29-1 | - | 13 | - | CSVEDIGETEAFF | TGCAGCGTTGAAGATATAGGGGAGACTGAAGCTTTCTTT
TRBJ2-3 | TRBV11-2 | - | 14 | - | CASSLLGRADTQYF | TGTGCCAGCAGCTTATTAGGACGCGCAGATACGCAGTATTTT
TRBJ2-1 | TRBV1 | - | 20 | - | CTSSQDSEGAGQSSYNEQFF | TGCACCAGCAGCCAAGATAGCGAAGGGGCGGGTCAGAGCTCCTACAATGAGCAGTTCTTC
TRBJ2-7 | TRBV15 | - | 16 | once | CATSRRDPRGVDEQYF | TGTGCCACCAGCAGAAGGGACCCACGGGGAGTTGACGAGCAGTACTTC
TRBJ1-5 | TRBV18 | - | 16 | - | CASSPRSPGLSQPQHF | TGTGCCAGCTCACCAAGGAGCCCGGGATTGAGTCAGCCCCAGCATTTT
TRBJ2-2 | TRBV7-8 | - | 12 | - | CASSLVSGELFF | TGTGCCAGCAGCTTAGTCTCCGGGGAGCTGTTTTTT
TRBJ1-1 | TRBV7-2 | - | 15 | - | CATLEERALNTEAFF | TGTGCCACACTCGAAGAAAGGGCCCTGAACACTGAAGCTTTCTTT
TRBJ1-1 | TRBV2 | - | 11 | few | CASSVYTEAFF | TGTGCCAGCAGCGTTTACACTGAAGCTTTCTTT
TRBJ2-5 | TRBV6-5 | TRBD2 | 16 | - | CASSYGGAGAQETQYF | TGTGCCAGCAGTTACGGGGGAGCGGGGGCCCAAGAGACCCAGTACTTC
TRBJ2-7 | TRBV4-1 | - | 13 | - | CASSHRTGYEQYF | TGCGCCAGCAGCCACAGGACCGGTTACGAGCAGTACTTC
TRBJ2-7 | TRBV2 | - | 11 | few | CASSPNYEQYF | TGTGCCAGCAGTCCCAATTACGAGCAGTACTTC
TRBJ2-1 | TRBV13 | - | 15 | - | CASSSTWDSYNEQFF | TGTGCCAGCAGCTCCACCTGGGACTCCTACAATGAGCAGTTCTTC
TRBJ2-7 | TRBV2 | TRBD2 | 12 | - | CASAREIYEQYF | TGTGCCAGCGCGCGGGAGATCTACGAGCAGTACTTC
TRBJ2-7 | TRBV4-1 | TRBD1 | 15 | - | CASSQARQGNYEQYF | TGCGCCAGCAGCCAAGCGCGACAGGGAAACTACGAGCAGTACTTC
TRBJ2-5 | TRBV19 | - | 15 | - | CASSIDGSWEETQYF | TGTGCCAGTAGTATAGACGGCTCTTGGGAAGAGACCCAGTACTTC
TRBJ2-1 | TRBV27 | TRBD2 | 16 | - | CASSSILAGGYNEQFF | TGTGCCAGCAGTTCCATACTAGCGGGAGGTTACAATGAGCAGTTCTTC
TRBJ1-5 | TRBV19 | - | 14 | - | CASTPDRNNQPQHF | TGTGCCAGTACCCCCGACAGGAACAATCAGCCCCAGCATTTT
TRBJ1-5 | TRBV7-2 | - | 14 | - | CASSLDSSNQPQHF | TGTGCCAGCAGCTTAGATAGTAGCAATCAGCCCCAGCATTTT
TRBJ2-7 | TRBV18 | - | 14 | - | CASTSGAGTLEQYF | TGTGCCAGCACCTCAGGGGCGGGTACGTTAGAGCAGTACTTC
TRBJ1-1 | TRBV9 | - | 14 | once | CASSVGGLQTEAFF | TGTGCCAGCAGCGTAGGGGGATTACAGACTGAAGCTTTCTTT
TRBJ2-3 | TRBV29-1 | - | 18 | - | CSVEGAKDKFRLTDTQYF | TGCAGCGTTGAAGGTGCTAAGGACAAGTTCCGTTTGACAGATACGCAGTATTTT
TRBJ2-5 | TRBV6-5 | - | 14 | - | CASRVEGLQETQYF | TGTGCCAGCAGGGTGGAGGGCCTTCAAGAGACCCAGTACTTC
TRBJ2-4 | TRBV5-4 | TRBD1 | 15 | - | CASSLGGQGQNIQYF | TGTGCCAGCAGCTTGGGCGGACAGGGCCAAAACATTCAGTACTTC
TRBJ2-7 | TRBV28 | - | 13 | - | CASTISSLYEQYF | TGTGCCAGCACAATCAGTAGCTTATACGAGCAGTACTTC
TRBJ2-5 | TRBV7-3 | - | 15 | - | CASSLRGLPAETQYF | TGTGCCAGCAGCTTAAGAGGACTACCCGCCGAGACCCAGTACTTC
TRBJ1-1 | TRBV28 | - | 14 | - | CASSLSGKGTEAFF | TGTGCCAGCAGTTTATCCGGAAAGGGGACTGAAGCTTTCTTT
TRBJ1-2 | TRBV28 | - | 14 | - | CASSLGVGRAGYTF | TGTGCCAGCAGTTTAGGGGTAGGCAGGGCTGGCTACACCTTC
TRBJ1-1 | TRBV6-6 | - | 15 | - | CASSYTGTRGTEAFF | TGTGCCAGCAGTTATACCGGGACAAGGGGGACTGAAGCTTTCTTT
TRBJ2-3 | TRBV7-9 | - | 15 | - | CASSLEAATTDTQYF | TGTGCCAGCAGCTTAGAAGCGGCAACCACAGATACGCAGTATTTT